This TCR beta chain was recorded in a study of cytomegalovirus exposure and HLA in healthy donors. Overall study context: An earlier analysis found roughly 110 million unique TCR beta sequences from around 180 million T cells.

13 Jbeta primers and 60 Vbeta primers were used for the PCR. The assay was immunoSEQ multiplex PCR, and TCRdb's table has in-frame clones only and misses some. The sample lists around 130,000 clones; 88% were seen once. This clone was recorded once. No antigen is known for it. Overall study results and limits: TCR beta V- and J-gene trimming, according to a later analysis, was linked to a missense DCLRE1C variant.

Sequencing used PBMCs. This receptor was obtained from a woman aged 40 to 55 in good health and CMV-seronegative.

CDR3 amino acids: CSVENSGAWNEQFF. The CDR3 DNA sequence: TGCAGCGTTGAAAATTCAGGGGCCTGGAATGAGCAGTTCTTC. The chain employs TRBV29-1 and TRBJ2-1; tentatively, D is TRBD1 (6 bases). The CDR3 length is 14 residues. Trimming took 2 bases from V and 7 from J, leaving 15 bases between them. Germline-derived CDR1 and CDR2 are SQVTM and ANQGSEA.